A selection of T cell receptor beta chains follows, all from one sample in a study of patients and donors after allogeneic stem cell transplantation. Each CDR3 protein is one row after TCRdb ran MiXCR on the RT-PCR reads. The data hold about 150,000 distinct CDR3 sequences, with approximately 24% observed a single time. Sequences were obtained from blood, either unsorted or a sorted T cell fraction (not recorded which). The source is a human donor who was either an allogeneic HSCT recipient or a stem cell or donor lymphocyte infusion donor (not recorded which). It is not recorded whose cells these are; they may come from a transplant donor. Both conserved end residues are part of each CDR3. Each record gives: clone size, J gene, D gene, V gene, CDR3 protein, CDR3 DNA. D genes are given only for firm matches. Size tells how often a clone was seen (once, few, many) or the class of an expanded clone, and some rows leave it out.

size: -
J: TRBJ2-1
D: -
V: TRBV9
CDR3: CASSVESGLYNEQFF
DNA: TGTGCCAGCAGCGTAGAGAGCGGTCTCTACAATGAGCAGTTCTTC

size: -
J: TRBJ2-3
D: -
V: TRBV12-3/TRBV12-4
CDR3: CASSPNMRATQYF
DNA: TGTGCCAGCAGTCCTAATATGAGAGCCACGCAGTATTTT

size: many
J: TRBJ1-3
D: -
V: TRBV27
CDR3: CASSLGGVPGNTIYF
DNA: TGTGCCAGCAGTTTAGGGGGAGTCCCTGGAAACACCATATATTTT

size: once
J: TRBJ2-7
D: -
V: TRBV4-1
CDR3: CASSQDPGRSITYEQYF
DNA: TGCGCCAGCAGCCAAGATCCCGGCAGATCCATCACCTACGAGCAGTACTTC

size: few
J: TRBJ2-1
D: TRBD2
V: TRBV20-1
CDR3: CSARTSGTNRYNEQFF
DNA: TGCAGTGCTCGGACTAGCGGGACTAACCGCTACAATGAGCAGTTCTTC

size: -
J: TRBJ2-5
D: TRBD1
V: TRBV12-3/TRBV12-4
CDR3: CASSLAGTGETQYF
DNA: TGTGCCAGCAGTTTAGCTGGGACAGGGGAGACCCAGTACTTC

size: many
J: TRBJ1-2
D: -
V: TRBV3-1
CDR3: CASSLGVKGGYTF
DNA: TGTGCCAGCAGCCTCGGAGTAAAGGGGGGCTACACCTTC

size: -
J: TRBJ2-1
D: -
V: TRBV7-3
CDR3: CASSSTGNYNEQFF
DNA: TGTGCCAGCAGCTCGACAGGCAACTACAATGAGCAGTTCTTC

size: many
J: TRBJ1-1
D: -
V: TRBV12-3/TRBV12-4
CDR3: CASSSSHTEAFF
DNA: TGTGCCAGCAGCTCGAGCCACACTGAAGCTTTCTTT

size: many
J: TRBJ1-2
D: TRBD1
V: TRBV7-9
CDR3: CASSQGQGFYGYTF
DNA: TGTGCCAGCAGTCAAGGACAGGGCTTTTATGGCTACACCTTC

size: -
J: TRBJ2-2
D: TRBD1
V: TRBV12-3/TRBV12-4
CDR3: CASLQGAENTGELFF
DNA: TGTGCCAGCCTACAGGGGGCGGAGAACACCGGGGAGCTGTTTTTT

size: few
J: TRBJ2-2
D: TRBD2
V: TRBV11-3
CDR3: CASSFRAGVNTGELFF
DNA: TGTGCCAGCAGCTTTAGGGCGGGGGTGAACACCGGGGAGCTGTTTTTT

size: -
J: TRBJ2-3
D: TRBD1
V: TRBV15
CDR3: CATSSGQGAIDTQYF
DNA: TGTGCCACCAGCAGTGGACAGGGGGCGATAGATACGCAGTATTTT

size: -
J: TRBJ2-1
D: TRBD2
V: TRBV15
CDR3: CATSRDRTSGSLPNNEQFF
DNA: TGTGCCACCAGCAGAGATAGGACTAGCGGGAGTTTACCTAACAATGAGCAGTTCTTC

size: -
J: TRBJ2-5
D: -
V: TRBV5-1
CDR3: CASSRAAGGAETQYF
DNA: TGCGCCAGCAGCCGAGCGGCAGGCGGGGCAGAGACCCAGTACTTC

size: few
J: TRBJ1-6
D: -
V: TRBV12-3/TRBV12-4
CDR3: CASSLEGTVGGFNSPLHF
DNA: TGTGCCAGCAGTTTAGAGGGGACCGTGGGAGGGTTTAATTCACCCCTCCACTTT

size: -
J: TRBJ1-5
D: -
V: TRBV19
CDR3: CASSTPGGQKGNQPQHF
DNA: TGTGCCAGTAGTACCCCCGGGGGACAAAAAGGTAATCAGCCCCAGCATTTT

size: many
J: TRBJ1-1
D: TRBD1
V: TRBV20-1
CDR3: CSARSPRDRGTEAFF
DNA: TGCAGTGCTAGATCCCCCCGGGACAGGGGAACTGAAGCTTTCTTT

size: many
J: TRBJ2-2
D: -
V: TRBV20-1
CDR3: CSARPRLENTGELFF
DNA: TGCAGTGCTAGACCCCGACTTGAGAACACCGGGGAGCTGTTTTTT

size: -
J: TRBJ1-5
D: -
V: TRBV20-1
CDR3: CSARSSFTGSPGNQPQHF
DNA: TGCAGTGCTCGGAGCTCCTTTACAGGGTCCCCAGGCAATCAGCCCCAGCATTTT

size: -
J: TRBJ1-3
D: -
V: TRBV12-3/TRBV12-4
CDR3: CASTLDSRNTIYF
DNA: TGTGCCAGCACTTTGGACAGCCGAAACACCATATATTTT

size: few
J: TRBJ1-1
D: TRBD1
V: TRBV7-9
CDR3: CASSPGQEMNTEAFF
DNA: TGTGCCAGCAGCCCGGGACAGGAGATGAACACTGAAGCTTTCTTT

size: -
J: TRBJ2-1
D: -
V: TRBV7-2
CDR3: CASSLVMWLVSYNEQFF
DNA: TGTGCCAGCAGCTTAGTTATGTGGTTGGTATCCTACAATGAGCAGTTCTTC

size: -
J: TRBJ2-2
D: -
V: TRBV7-6
CDR3: CASSLPQGTGELFF
DNA: TGTGCCAGCAGCTTACCCCAGGGGACCGGGGAGCTGTTTTTT

size: once
J: TRBJ2-2
D: TRBD2
V: TRBV7-8
CDR3: CASSRGGTNTGELFF
DNA: TGTGCCAGCAGCCGCGGGGGGACGAACACCGGGGAGCTGTTTTTT

size: -
J: TRBJ2-5
D: TRBD1
V: TRBV5-1
CDR3: CASSMTGVETQYF
DNA: TGCGCCAGCAGCATGACAGGGGTTGAGACCCAGTACTTC

size: -
J: TRBJ1-2
D: -
V: TRBV7-9
CDR3: CASTTVGDTKPYGYTF
DNA: TGTGCCAGCACCACAGTGGGGGACACCAAACCCTATGGCTACACCTTC

size: -
J: TRBJ2-2
D: -
V: TRBV7-3
CDR3: CASSLSRGGTGELFF
DNA: TGTGCCAGCAGCTTATCCAGGGGCGGCACCGGGGAGCTGTTTTTT

size: -
J: TRBJ2-1
D: -
V: TRBV28
CDR3: CASSFSGLRNEQFF
DNA: TGTGCCAGCAGTTTTTCAGGGTTGCGCAATGAGCAGTTCTTC

size: few
J: TRBJ2-2
D: -
V: TRBV12-3/TRBV12-4
CDR3: CASSLGRIKNTGELFF
DNA: TGTGCCAGCAGTTTGGGGCGAATCAAGAACACCGGGGAGCTGTTTTTT

size: few
J: TRBJ1-5
D: -
V: TRBV10-3
CDR3: CASRVAAVGNQPQHF
DNA: TGTGCCAGTAGGGTGGCAGCGGTAGGCAATCAGCCCCAGCATTTT

size: many
J: TRBJ1-4
D: -
V: TRBV5-1
CDR3: CASSLDRVNEKLFF
DNA: TGCGCCAGCAGCTTGGACAGGGTGAATGAAAAACTGTTTTTT

size: -
J: TRBJ2-7
D: -
V: TRBV13
CDR3: CASSAGTSSYQQYF
DNA: TGTGCCAGCAGCGCCGGGACTTCGTCTTACCAGCAGTACTTC

size: -
J: TRBJ2-7
D: -
V: TRBV27
CDR3: CASSPTTGPPREQYF
DNA: TGTGCCAGCAGTCCTACGACAGGACCGCCTCGGGAGCAGTACTTC

size: few
J: TRBJ2-1
D: -
V: TRBV18
CDR3: CASSPNYYNEQFF
DNA: TGTGCCAGCTCACCCAACTACTACAATGAGCAGTTCTTC

size: few
J: TRBJ1-1
D: -
V: TRBV5-1
CDR3: CASSLGSYTEAFF
DNA: TGCGCCAGCAGCCTCGGCAGCTACACTGAAGCTTTCTTT

size: few
J: TRBJ1-2
D: TRBD1
V: TRBV7-2
CDR3: CASSDGQGALGYTF
DNA: TGTGCCAGCAGCGACGGACAGGGGGCGCTTGGCTACACCTTC

size: few
J: TRBJ1-2
D: -
V: TRBV4-3
CDR3: CASSQEKVGLGSGYTF
DNA: TGCGCCAGCAGCCAAGAAAAAGTCGGCCTCGGGTCCGGCTACACCTTC

size: -
J: TRBJ2-3
D: TRBD2
V: TRBV5-1
CDR3: CASSLAPGGLDTQYF
DNA: TGCGCCAGCAGCTTGGCTCCGGGGGGTCTAGATACGCAGTATTTT

size: -
J: TRBJ2-1
D: -
V: TRBV2
CDR3: CASSELTGTANEQFF
DNA: TGTGCCAGCAGTGAATTAACCGGGACGGCCAATGAGCAGTTCTTC

size: many
J: TRBJ1-2
D: TRBD1
V: TRBV2
CDR3: CASSDLGQGRGYTF
DNA: TGTGCCAGCAGTGATCTAGGACAGGGGAGAGGCTACACCTTC

size: -
J: TRBJ2-1
D: TRBD1
V: TRBV7-9
CDR3: CASSSAWTGSSYNEQFF
DNA: TGTGCCAGCAGCTCAGCATGGACAGGCAGCTCCTACAATGAGCAGTTCTTC

size: once
J: TRBJ2-5
D: TRBD2
V: TRBV5-5
CDR3: CAGSSRGLAGDETQYF
DNA: TGTGCCGGCAGCTCCAGAGGACTAGCGGGAGACGAGACCCAGTACTTC

size: -
J: TRBJ2-1
D: TRBD2
V: TRBV4-1
CDR3: CASSQEPGLPGNEQFF
DNA: TGCGCCAGCAGCCAGGAGCCGGGACTACCTGGGAATGAGCAGTTCTTC

size: few
J: TRBJ1-5
D: -
V: TRBV6-6
CDR3: CASRGTVSSQPQHF
DNA: TGTGCCAGCAGGGGAACAGTTAGCAGTCAGCCCCAGCATTTT

size: -
J: TRBJ2-7
D: -
V: TRBV6-5
CDR3: CASSSPGPTYEQYF
DNA: TGTGCCAGCAGTTCGCCCGGGCCCACTTACGAGCAGTACTTC

size: -
J: TRBJ1-1
D: -
V: TRBV21-1
CDR3: CASSKAAETMNTEAFF
DNA: TGTGCCAGCAGCAAAGCGGCGGAAACCATGAACACTGAAGCTTTCTTT

size: -
J: TRBJ1-2
D: -
V: TRBV12-3/TRBV12-4
CDR3: CAGSRAGYGYTF
DNA: TGTGCCGGCAGTCGGGCGGGCTATGGCTACACCTTC

size: few
J: TRBJ1-1
D: -
V: TRBV7-9
CDR3: CASSPQIQEAFF
DNA: TGTGCCAGCAGCCCGCAAATTCAAGAAGCTTTCTTT